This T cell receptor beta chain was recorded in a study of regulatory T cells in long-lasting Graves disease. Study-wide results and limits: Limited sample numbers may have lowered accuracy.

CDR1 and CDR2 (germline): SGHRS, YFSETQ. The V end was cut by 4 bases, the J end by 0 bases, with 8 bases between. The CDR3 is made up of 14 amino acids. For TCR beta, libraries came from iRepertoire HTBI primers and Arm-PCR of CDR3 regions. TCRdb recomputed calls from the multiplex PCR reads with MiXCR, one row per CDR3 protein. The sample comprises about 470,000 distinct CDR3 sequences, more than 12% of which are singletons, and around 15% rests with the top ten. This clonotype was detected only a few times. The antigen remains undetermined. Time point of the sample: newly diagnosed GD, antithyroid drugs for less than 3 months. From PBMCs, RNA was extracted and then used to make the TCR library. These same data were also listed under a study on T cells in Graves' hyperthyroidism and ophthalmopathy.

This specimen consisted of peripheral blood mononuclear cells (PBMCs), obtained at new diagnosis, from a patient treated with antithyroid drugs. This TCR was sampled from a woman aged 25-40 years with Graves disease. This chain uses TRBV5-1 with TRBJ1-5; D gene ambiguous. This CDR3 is CASSPTNSNQPQHF. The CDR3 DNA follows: TGCGCCAGCAGCCCGACCAATAGCAATCAGCCCCAGCATTTT.